This section outlines one T cell receptor (beta chain) sequence together with its context. This clone appeared once. The target of this receptor is not known. No per-base quality is available; no much larger clone lies one base away. These data belong to a study of cytomegalovirus exposure and HLA in healthy donors (dated by TCRdb to about 2017). About the full investigation: In an earlier analysis of 550 to 750 of the donors, under 300 Gb of sequence data and roughly 100 million unique TCR beta sequences from some 170 million T cells were reported. Typing coverage differed by locus: A, B, C, DRB1 and DQB1 were typed in roughly 629-640 donors, DQA1 in 522, DPA1 in 600 to 610, and DPB1 in just under 480. Donor age, sex, ethnicity and CMV serostatus were compiled alongside the repertoire data. An earlier analysis of 587 of the donors used high-throughput TCR beta sequencing to judge whether each TCR beta V gene segment behaved as functional or pseudogenic. Besides the first cohort of 500 to 700 subjects, a separate validation cohort made up of 120 different subjects was used. Both class I and class II loci were covered by HLA typing, at four-digit resolution. Roughly 5 DR-DQ haplotypes were handled as single units for association and clustering, since linkage in the cohort was strong. Using immunosequencing, the study profiled T cell repertoires from 550 to 750 subjects and related those repertoires to cytomegalovirus serostatus. All discovery cohort repertoires had been generated using a single sequencing platform. Of the 300 to 450 genotyped donors, 75% to 85% were placed in the genetic ancestry cluster associated with self-reported Caucasian donors. In the later analysis, no new phenotypic data were used to find candidate immune exposures; instead, reliance was placed on TCR beta sequences and their occurrence across donors. Genome-wide SNP genotypes for about 55% of the roughly 670 donors were used in a later genetic analysis, which treated that subset as a discovery cohort. The study was designed to test whether signatures of past pathogen exposure could be identified by cataloging public T cell receptors. To predict cytomegalovirus infection status, the study combined high-throughput TCR immunosequencing, statistical association of individual TCRs with disease status, and machine learning. Among around 400 genotyped donors of the cohort, an average of about 240,000 unique TCR beta nucleotide sequences were sequenced per donor, around a sixth of them non-productive. In a later analysis, previously published TCR beta repertoires from more than 500 donors were re-analyzed and high-resolution HLA genotyping was added so that TCR occurrence patterns could be studied. An early release covering some 640 HLA-typed donors comprised about 320 gigabases of sequencing data and around 80 million unique TCR sequences.

Libraries were built with the immunoSEQ multiplex PCR assay. A mixture of 60 forward primers for TCR Vbeta segments and 13 reverse primers for TCR Jbeta segments was used in the multiplex PCR. The CDR3 region of rearranged TCR beta genes was amplified from genomic DNA by a multiplex PCR assay. The amplified TCR beta libraries were sequenced on the Illumina HiSeq System as 87-base-pair reads. Per the original workflow: Across the roughly 640 repertoires, a later analysis counted 60 million to 90 million unique TCR beta chains, roughly 11 million of which were shared by at least two donors. Raw reads were error-corrected and collapsed into unique sequences by a nearest-neighbor algorithm in which closely related sequences were merged to remove PCR and sequencing errors. V, D and J gene segments were assigned by aligning CDR3 sequences to IMGT reference sequences. Each retained sequence needed at least a six-nucleotide match to both a V gene segment and a J gene segment. Rearrangements were classified as productive when the CDR3 lacked stop codons and remained in frame with V and J, and all other rearrangements were classified as non-productive. Following IMGT convention, CDR3 was defined as the stretch from the second conserved V-encoded cysteine to the conserved J-encoded phenylalanine. The earlier analysis of 500 to 650 of the donors excluded any sequence lacking an unambiguous match to a single V gene segment. An earlier analysis of some 610 of the donors called V segments functional above 56.7% productive rearrangements and segregating when the between-donor standard deviation exceeded 5%. A statistical classification framework was built to diagnose cytomegalovirus status from the catalog of TCR beta chain sequences. V and J gene assignment, in a later analysis, came from comparing TCR nucleotide sequences with IMGT/GENE-DB human TR gene sequences. In a later analysis, CDR3 sequences and most-parsimonious VDJ recombination scenarios were assigned using the TCRdist pipeline. A later analysis defined each TCR beta chain by its CDR3 amino acid sequence plus V-gene family, and excluded reads lacking a unique V-gene family. To address suspected cross-contamination and a sequencing artifact, a later analysis removed some 620 highly shared, low-generation-probability nucleotide sequences. In a later analysis, a clonal expansion index was calculated for each public chain from normalized within-repertoire ranks of inferred template counts. A later analysis computed generation probabilities with a VDJ recombination model fitted to out-of-frame rearrangements, and checked the results against IGoR. A later analysis scored TCR-TCR, TCR-HLA and TCR-CMV co-occurrence with hypergeometric tests, applying a repertoire-size bias correction to TCR pairs. In a later analysis, false discovery rates were estimated by permuting HLA or CMV assignments 20 times. In a later analysis, co-occurring TCRs were grouped using DBSCAN, and TCRdist sequence similarity was added for clustering within HLA-allele-positive subsets. Repertoires with fewer than 30,000 or more than 120,000 public chains were left out of co-occurrence clustering, as were roughly five repertoires with anomalous nucleotide sharing. As stored in TCRdb, this immuneACCESS dataset retains in-frame rearrangements with V and J assigned. A fraction of the clones does not appear; measured against another copy, unresolved V genes explain less than half of the discrepancy, and the remainder lacks a known reason. V, J and clone size are those of that table, while D and trimming were read from the DNA. The sample table shows about 90,000 clones, and more than 55% are seen once. The top ten constitute over 5% of the sample.

Trimming leaves V shorter by 4 bases and J shorter by 5 bases, with the junction holding 7 bases beyond the gene matches. The CDR3, from cysteine to phenylalanine, totals 14 residues. CDR3 DNA is the only sequence kept; it has 42 bases, read in frame from the first base. The germline V gene provides CDR1 MGHDK and CDR2 SYGVNS. The cohort consisted of 600 to 700 healthy bone marrow donors. All cohort members were sampled while nominally healthy, although unrecorded immune exposures were likely present. The donor tested CMV seropositive and was one of the 289 seropositive cohort members. A peripheral blood sample was provided by each donor, and peripheral blood mononuclear cells were used for TCR beta sequencing. Genomic DNA was extracted from the blood cell samples with the Qiagen DNeasy Blood Extraction Kit. General conclusions and limits of the study: Correlated functional status among segregating V segments might reflect linkage disequilibrium, but an unknown experimental factor could not be ruled out. Immune exposure information for the cohort was limited to CMV serostatus. In a later genetic analysis, fewer N-insertions in productive TCRs were reported among donors in an Asian-associated ancestry cluster than the roughly 700-donor mean. Three of the identified cytomegalovirus-associated TCR beta chains were confirmed in vitro to be specific for cytomegalovirus antigens. Roughly uniform sequencing depth across donors was assumed in presence/absence analyses, although this assumption may not hold. The authors suggested that the approach could potentially be generalized to other disease states and immunological phenotypes. A later genetic analysis associated a missense DCLRE1C variant with V-gene and J-gene trimming of TCR beta chains, and an independent cohort replicated the association. A further reported finding was that TCR beta sequences accurately predicted the HLA-A and HLA-B alleles for most subjects in the first cohort. In an earlier analysis of fewer than 700 of the donors, most TCR beta V segments appeared in productive rearrangements about 87% or about 30% of the time, broadly matching IMGT annotations. The study gave a list of more than 150 TCR beta chains associated with cytomegalovirus. The sequencing pipeline was judged likely to have produced a cluster of highly shared sequence variants as a technical artifact. A later analysis associated approximately 17,000 TCR beta sequences with specific HLA alleles at a false discovery rate of 0.05. A later analysis found that TCR association rates varied across HLA loci, with DRB1 alleles showing the most associated TCRs and HLA-C alleles the fewest. In a later analysis, most CMV-associated TCR beta chains were found to appear HLA-restricted, with HLA associations seemingly driven largely by CMV exposure. Because HLA typing was missing for some donors at each locus, association tests included only the typed subset. Because counts were too low, 15 to 20 rarely observed V segments, including chromosome 9 orphons, were left out of the earlier analysis of 500 to 750 of the donors. Some IMGT-functional V segments, including TRBV6-2 and TRBV6-3, could not be distinguished by the 87-base-pair reads and were therefore excluded. Compared with equally common non-associated chains, HLA-associated TCR beta chains in a later analysis were more clonally expanded and had lower generation probabilities. In this cohort, only TCR beta chains were sequenced, and detectable features were limited by the absence of alpha or paired-chain data. Cytomegalovirus status was reported to be diagnosed by the classifier with high specificity and sensitivity in both the original and validation cohorts. Strong co-occurrence of HLA alleles, especially DR and DQ, made assigning TCR associations to individual alleles difficult. According to a later analysis, parvovirus B19, influenza, CMV and Epstein-Barr virus appeared linked to several top co-occurrence clusters. Most TCR sequences were seen in very few donors, while some public TCRs were found in many individuals.

The receptor comes from a young woman in good health and CMV-seropositive. The sequencing sample was made of PBMCs. The receptor chain draws on TRBV25-1 and TRBJ2-5; 7 bases in the junction line up with TRBD2. The nucleotides read TGTGCCAGCAGTGTCCTAACTAGCGCGGAGACCCAGTACTTC. The encoded protein is CASSVLTSAETQYF.